The clone carrying this T cell receptor beta chain appeared a few times. Amplification used 60 Vbeta primers and 13 Jbeta primers. Sequencing used immunoSEQ multiplex PCR; TCRdb keeps in-frame clones, though not all of them. The sample holds about 110,000 clones; around 79% are singletons and the top ten take 3.1%. This sample was taken from a study of cytomegalovirus exposure and HLA in healthy donors. The CDR3 is 16 amino acids. Germline V lookup: CDR1 LGHNA, CDR2 YSLEER. Trimming took off 0 bases at V and 1 base at J, with 12 bases between the two ends. The V call is TRBV4-3, the J call TRBJ2-5, with a weak D call TRBD1 (5 bases). The sequence derives from a woman in her 40s in good health and CMV-seronegative. Sequences were obtained from PBMCs. The CDR3 loop reads CASSQDLAGRQETQYF. In DNA form, the CDR3 reads TGCGCCAGCAGCCAAGACCTCGCAGGGCGCCAAGAGACCCAGTACTTC.